These 10 T cell receptor beta chains share one sample of origin, sequenced in a study of blood T cell repertoires in COVID-19. The protocol was immunoSEQ multiplex PCR, while the TCRdb copy is restricted to in-frame clones and leaves out a portion. The sample includes 47,000 or so clones, 75% to 85% of them seen just once. The sequenced material came from peripheral blood. The receptor set was obtained from a woman aged 60-75 years with acute or convalescent COVID-19.

The chain has TRBV2 and TRBJ2-5; 7 nucleotides match TRBD1. Unmatched junction bases numbered 12, after V lost 6 bases and J lost 5 bases. The CDR3 runs to 15 residues. The germline gives CDR1 SNHLY, CDR2 FYNNEI. CDR3 residues: CASRLLTGTPETQYF. CDR3 bases: TGTGCCAGCAGACTCCTGACAGGGACCCCGGAGACCCAGTACTTC.

The chain combines TRBV12-3 or TRBV12-4 with TRBJ1-5; no reliable D call. The CDR3 totals 12 residues. Deletions cut 6 bases from V and 9 bases from J, with 12 bases between. CDR3 sequence (DNA): TGTGCCAGCAGCCTGCTACACAGGCCCCAGCATTTT. Amino acids: CASSLLHRPQHF.

The V and J genes are TRBV19 and TRBJ1-2; D is possibly TRBD1 (5 bases). This CDR3 has 15 residues. The germline V gene has CDR1 LNHDA and CDR2 SQIVND (reference sequence). V was shortened by 4 bases and J by 4 bases, with 16 bases between the two germline ends. The CDR3 loop is CASSRTSDKSYGYTF. The CDR3 region has the DNA TGTGCCAGTAGTAGAACTTCGGACAAGAGCTATGGCTACACCTTC.

The chain has TRBV18 and TRBJ1-2; the D is unclear. CDR3 size: 14 residues. Germline CDR1 KGHSH, CDR2 LQKENI. V shed 3 bases and J shed 3 bases, with 11 bases lying between them. The CDR3 region is CASSPRAADYGYTF. The DNA for the CDR3 is TGTGCCAGCTCACCTAGGGCAGCGGACTATGGCTACACCTTC.

This chain links TRBV6-2 or TRBV6-3 with TRBJ1-2, with D possibly TRBD1 on 6 matching bases. The CDR3 has 17 residues. CDR1 MNHEY and CDR2 SVGEGT come from the germline V gene. Trimming removed 0 bases from V and 0 bases from J, with 14 bases in between. The CDR3: CASSYSGAGGSNYGYTF. The CDR3 nucleotides are TGTGCCAGCAGTTACTCGGGGGCTGGAGGATCTAACTATGGCTACACCTTC.

The chain recombines TRBV6-5 with TRBJ2-2; TRBD2 is a possible D gene (6 bases). This CDR3 has 14 residues. Trimming removed 6 bases at V and 6 bases at J, with 14 bases between. Germline assignment: CDR1 MNHEY and CDR2 SVGAGI. The CDR3 loop is CASRRELGSGELFF. In DNA form, the CDR3 reads TGTGCCAGCAGACGGGAGTTAGGGTCCGGGGAGCTGTTTTTT.

The chain carries TRBV28 and TRBJ1-1, with TRBD1 as a possible D gene (5 bases). The V and J ends lost 7 bases and 6 bases respectively, with 12 bases between them. Germline V gene lookup returns CDR1 MDHEN and CDR2 SYDVKM. This CDR3 region has 12 residues. The DNA of the CDR3 is TGTGCCAGCACCGGCCGCAGGGCTGAAGCTTTCTTT. It yields the protein CASTGRRAEAFF. Filled out from reference TRBV28 and TRBJ1-1, the complete variable domain reads DVKVTQSSRYLVKRTGEKVFLECVQDMDHENMFWYRQDPGLGLRLIYFSYDVKMKEKGDIPEGYSVSREKKERFSLILESASTNQTSMYLCASTGRRAEAFFGQGTRLTVV.

The chain uses TRBV7-8 and TRBJ2-3; the match to TRBD2 covers 9 bases. The CDR3 is made up of 16 amino acids. V shed 5 bases, J shed 2 bases, and the junction held 8 bases outside the gene matches. From germline, CDR1 is SGHVS and CDR2 FQNEAQ. This chain's CDR3 is CASSPLVAGVTDTQYF. In nucleotides, the CDR3 is TGTGCCAGCAGCCCGTTGGTAGCGGGGGTCACAGATACGCAGTATTTT. Full variable domain (remainder filled in from reference TRBV7-8 and TRBJ2-3): GAGVSQSPRYKVAKRGQDVALRCDPISGHVSLFWYQQALGQGPEFLTYFQNEAQLDKSGLPSDRFFAERPEGSVSTLKIQRTQQEDSAVYLCASSPLVAGVTDTQYFGPGTRLTVL.

This clone was found a few times. The chain joins TRBV2 to TRBJ1-4; D is undetermined. Trimming pared 3 bases from V and 13 bases from J, leaving 9 bases between. Germline loops: CDR1 SNHLY, CDR2 FYNNEI. CDR3 length equals 11 residues. The CDR3 bases are TGTGCCAGCAGTGATATGACAAGACTGTTTTTT. Its translation: CASSDMTRLFF. Full variable domain (remainder filled in from reference TRBV2 and TRBJ1-4): EPEVTQTPSHQVTQMGQEVILRCVPISNHLYFYWYRQILGQKVEFLVSFYNNEISEKSEIFDDQFSVERPDGSNFTLKIRSTKLEDSAMYFCASSDMTRLFFGSGTQLSVL.

The gene calls are TRBV5-6 and TRBJ2-2, with D unresolved. Germline-derived CDR1 and CDR2 are SGHDT and YYEEEE. Deletions cut 4 bases from V and 1 base from J, with 14 bases between. The CDR3 runs 16 residues. As DNA, the CDR3 is TGTGCCAGCAGCCCTGACACTGCCGTGAACACCGGGGAGCTGTTTTTT. This gives the protein CASSPDTAVNTGELFF.